This entry concerns a single T cell receptor (beta chain). This sample was taken from a study of human T cells and chemical hapten exposure. Study-wide background: 0.01% DPC was applied to the upper back in patch tests, which were read at 6 days.

Indicated time point: patch test 2, 6 weeks after DPC sensitization. Documented treatment: therapeutic diphenylcyclopropenone sensitization with weekly scalp DPC. MiXCR was run by TCRdb on the RACE reads, yielding one entry per CDR3 protein. Among a few hundred thousand distinct CDR3 sequences listed, about 6.3% were seen once. Looked up from germline, CDR1 is SGHRS and CDR2 is YFSETQ. The CDR3 has 16 residues. V lost 5 bases, J lost 2 bases, and 18 bases lay in between. The source material was whole blood, sampled in connection with sensitization to the hapten diphenylcyclopropenone (DPC). The chain couples TRBV5-1 to TRBJ2-3, with D possibly being TRBD1 or TRBD2 (6 bases each). The origin of this receptor is a woman under 30 with alopecia areata. Some clones in this sample may be carry-over from other donors' samples. The DNA for the CDR3 is TGCGCCAGCAGTGAGGTCGGAGGGGGGACCACAGATACGCAGTATTTT. Translation: CASSEVGGGTTDTQYF.